The source of this TCR beta chain is a study of blood T cell repertoires in COVID-19. Original methodology: The authors estimated nucleated cell counts from reference gene primer amplification. TCRdb's copy holds only in-frame clones and misses some; the assay was immunoSEQ multiplex PCR. The DNA was the basis for D and trimming; V, J and clone size are from that table. Among approximately 170,000 clones, 65% to 90% were seen once, and the ten largest hold around 8.6%. The V end was cut by 4 bases, the J end by 3 bases, with 18 bases between. CDR3 size: 16 residues. CDR1 is LGHNA, CDR2 YSLEER, per germline.

Material for sequencing was peripheral blood. This TCR came from a man aged 45-60 years with active or convalescent COVID-19. The rearrangement joins TRBV4-3 to TRBJ1-1, with a possible D match to TRBD1 (5 bases). CDR3 sequence: CASSLQALWGDTEAFF. The CDR3 DNA sequence: TGCGCCAGCAGCCTCCAAGCTTTATGGGGGGACACTGAAGCTTTCTTT.